The 27 T cell receptor beta chains given below trace back to one sample, sequenced in a study of shared clonotypes between healthy human individuals. The method was immunoSEQ multiplex PCR; TCRdb's version includes in-frame clones alone and lacks a portion of them. The sample records some 2,000,000 clones, approximately 95% being singletons. The sequenced material came from naive CD4+ T cells sorted from blood. Subset reported: CD45RA+ positively selected. These receptors were obtained from a man between 18 and 29 years old in good health.

This clone was detected once. The rearrangement uses TRBV5-1 and TRBJ2-5; perhaps TRBD1 as D (5 bases). V lost 4 bases and J 4 bases, leaving 14 bases between the germline ends. The germline gives CDR1 SGHRS, CDR2 YFSETQ. This CDR3 spans 14 amino acids. The CDR3 DNA reads TGCGCCAGCAGCAGGGGCCAGTTAGGAGAGACCCAGTACTTC. It codes for CASSRGQLGETQYF.

Only one count was recorded for this clone. Here the CDR3 reads CASSVTGPGELFF. The DNA of the CDR3 is TGTGCCAGCAGCGTTACAGGGCCCGGGGAGCTGTTTTTT. The chain employs TRBV16 and TRBJ2-2, with D possibly being TRBD1 (6 bases). This CDR3 is built from 13 residues. Germline CDR1 and CDR2: KGHSY and FQNENV. Trimming left V 5 bases short and J 6 bases short, with 10 bases between.

The genes are TRBV14 and TRBJ1-2; no clear D gene. Per germline, CDR1 SGHDN and CDR2 FVKESK. There are 11 residues in the CDR3. Trimming left V 1 base short and J 8 bases short, with 5 bases between. The CDR3: CASSQGWGYTF. The CDR3 nucleotides read TGTGCCAGCAGCCAAGGATGGGGCTACACCTTC.

V gene TRBV28 combines with J gene TRBJ1-3, with 7 bases lining up with TRBD1. Trimming removed 5 bases from V and 4 bases from J; junction bases left unmatched: 5. CDR3 length: 14 residues. The germline gives CDR1 MDHEN, CDR2 SYDVKM. The CDR3 DNA sequence: TGTGCCAGCAGTCAACAGGGGACGGGAAACACCATATATTTT. Translation gives CASSQQGTGNTIYF.

V is TRBV6-4 and J is TRBJ2-5; weak D call: TRBD1 (5 bases). Germline V lookup: CDR1 MRHNA, CDR2 SNTAGT. V was clipped by 3 bases and J by 5 bases, with 19 bases between them. This CDR3 is 16 amino acids long. CDR3 protein: CASSEPDKVSEETQYF. The CDR3 bases are TGTGCCAGCAGTGAGCCGGACAAAGTAAGCGAGGAGACCCAGTACTTC.

This chain links TRBV10-1 with TRBJ1-3; D might be TRBD1 (6 bases). This CDR3 region has 13 residues. V lost 5 bases to trimming and J lost 4 bases, with 9 bases between them. Germline V gene sequence: CDR1 WNHNN, CDR2 SYGVQD (reference sequence). This CDR3 reads CASSPGVGNTIYF. The CDR3 coding sequence is TGCGCCAGCAGTCCAGGGGTCGGAAACACCATATATTTT.

The chain recombines TRBV18 with TRBJ1-5; 10 nucleotides match TRBD1. V lost 6 bases, J lost 0 bases, and 8 bases stayed unmatched. CDR1 KGHSH and CDR2 LQKENI come from the germline V gene. CDR3 length equals 17 residues. The CDR3 DNA sequence: TGTGCCAGCTCGGTAGGGACAGGGGATTATAGCAATCAGCCCCAGCATTTT. Its translation is CASSVGTGDYSNQPQHF.

This clone was counted at least ten times. The sample contains more than one DNA sequence encoding this CDR3. The chain is built from TRBV2 and TRBJ1-5, with a possible D match to TRBD1 (5 bases). V gave up 3 bases and J gave up 7 bases, with 13 bases separating them. CDR3 length: 14 residues. The germline gives CDR1 SNHLY, CDR2 FYNNEI. CDR3 DNA sequence: TGTGCCAGCAGTGATTCAGGGCCCCGCCAGCCCCAGCATTTT. It encodes CASSDSGPRQPQHF. The variable domain in full, completed from reference TRBV2 and TRBJ1-5, reads EPEVTQTPSHQVTQMGQEVILRCVPISNHLYFYWYRQILGQKVEFLVSFYNNEISEKSEIFDDQFSVERPDGSNFTLKIRSTKLEDSAMYFCASSDSGPRQPQHFGDGTRLSIL.

The chain is built from TRBV4-2 and TRBJ1-6; 12 bases are shared with TRBD1. J was trimmed by 0 bases and V by 0 bases; bases with no gene match: 6. Germline CDR1 and CDR2: LGHNA and YNFKEQ. The CDR3 has 20 amino acids. In DNA, the CDR3 is TGTGCCAGCAGCCAAGAACTCGGGACAGGGGGCCGCTCCTATAATTCACCCCTCCACTTT. It specifies CASSQELGTGGRSYNSPLHF.

This chain uses TRBV7-8 with TRBJ1-2; 9 bases are shared with TRBD1. The CDR3 consists of 16 residues. The V segment lost 4 bases and the J segment 8 bases; nucleotides outside the gene matches: 14. Germline lookup yields CDR1 SGHVS and CDR2 FQNEAQ. CDR3 sequence: CASSSTGGAEPGGYTF. The CDR3 coding sequence is TGTGCCAGCAGCTCCACAGGGGGCGCAGAACCTGGGGGCTACACCTTC.

This chain links TRBV29-1 with TRBJ1-1; D is possibly TRBD1 (5 bases). V shed 5 bases and J shed 1 base, with 14 bases lying between them. The CDR3 spans 14 residues. Germline CDR1 is SQVTM and CDR2 is ANQGSEA. The chain's CDR3 is CSVRAGGRNTEAFF. In DNA, the CDR3 is TGCAGCGTTCGCGCCGGGGGGAGGAACACTGAAGCTTTCTTT. Drawing the rest from reference TRBV29-1 and TRBJ1-1, the complete variable domain is SAVISQKPSRDICQRGTSLTIQCQVDSQVTMMFWYRQQPGQSLTLIATANQGSEATYESGFVIDKFPISRPNLTFSTLTVSNMSPEDSSIYLCSVRAGGRNTEAFFGQGTRLTVV.

The gene calls are TRBV6-5 and TRBJ2-5, with 8 bases lining up with TRBD1. V gave up 2 bases and J gave up 7 bases; unmatched junction bases: 9. The germline gives CDR1 MNHEY, CDR2 SVGAGI. The CDR3 is 15 residues long. The CDR3 nucleotides are TGTGCCAGCAGTTACCCAGGACAGGGTTTGGGGACCCAGTACTTC. Translation gives CASSYPGQGLGTQYF.

The V gene is TRBV6-6, the J gene TRBJ2-3, with D possibly being TRBD2 (6 bases). In germline, CDR1 is MNHNY, CDR2 SVGAGI (reference sequence). Trimming took off 2 bases at V and 1 base at J, with 10 bases between the two ends. This CDR3 comprises 15 residues. CDR3 sequence reads: CASSYGASGTDTQYF. In DNA, the CDR3 is TGTGCCAGCAGTTACGGTGCTAGCGGCACAGATACGCAGTATTTT.

V is TRBV2 and J is TRBJ1-3, with D perhaps matching TRBD1 (6 bases). The CDR3 runs to 13 residues. Trimming left V 8 bases short and J 3 bases short, with 11 bases between. Germline values: CDR1 SNHLY, CDR2 FYNNEI. CDR3 in amino acids: CASGGTLGNTIYF. The CDR3 DNA reads TGTGCCAGCGGCGGGACACTTGGAAACACCATATATTTT.

The chain is built from TRBV2 and TRBJ1-1; 7 positions agree with TRBD1. The germline V gene has CDR1 SNHLY and CDR2 FYNNEI. The J segment lost 5 bases and the V segment lost 7 bases, leaving 10 bases of the junction unmatched. The CDR3 length is 14 residues. CDR3 sequence: CASTIDRAYTEAFF. In DNA, the CDR3 is TGTGCCAGCACCATAGACAGGGCTTATACTGAAGCTTTCTTT.

The sample holds one count of this clone. This chain uses TRBV5-1 with TRBJ2-7; a possible D gene is TRBD1 (5 bases). The germline V and J ends were trimmed by 3 bases and 5 bases, with 15 bases remaining between them. CDR1 SGHRS and CDR2 YFSETQ come from the germline V gene. This CDR3 is built from 14 residues. The CDR3 DNA follows: TGCGCCAGCAGCTCGACGGGTTTCAGGGACGAGCAGTACTTC. It specifies CASSSTGFRDEQYF.

The chain carries TRBV28 and TRBJ1-2; D gene unclear. Germline loops: CDR1 MDHEN, CDR2 SYDVKM. V lost 3 bases to trimming and J lost 1 base, with 12 bases between them. The CDR3 sequence is 15 residues long. CDR3 nucleotide sequence: TGTGCCAGCAGTTTGGGCGTGCGGGGTAACTATGGCTACACCTTC. Translating it yields CASSLGVRGNYGYTF.

A word on this clone: This sample also contains other DNA sequences that code for the same CDR3. V is TRBV5-4 and J is TRBJ2-5; TRBD2 aligns across 15 bases. Germline CDR1 is SGHNT and CDR2 is YYREEE (reference sequence). Unmatched junction bases numbered 3, after V lost 4 bases and J lost 5 bases. This CDR3 has 15 amino acids. CDR3 DNA: TGTGCCAGCAGCCCCGGGACTAGCGGGAGGGAGACCCAGTACTTC. Its protein product is CASSPGTSGRETQYF.

V usage is TRBV9 and J usage is TRBJ1-3, with 7 bases aligning to TRBD1. V trimming: 0 bases; J trimming: 0 bases; junction bases outside the gene matches: 3. The CDR3 sequence is 16 residues long. The V gene's germline CDR1 is SGDLS and CDR2 YYNGEE. This CDR3 is CASSVEGQISGNTIYF. The CDR3 DNA reads as TGTGCCAGCAGCGTAGAGGGACAGATCTCTGGAAACACCATATATTTT.

The chain joins TRBV7-2 to TRBJ1-2; weak D call: TRBD1 (6 bases). Trimming removed 1 base at V and 13 bases at J, with 25 bases between. The CDR3 sequence is 16 residues long. Germline assignment: CDR1 SGHTA and CDR2 FQGNSA. CDR3: CASSLEARGNAYPITF. The DNA of the CDR3 is TGTGCCAGCAGCTTAGAGGCCAGGGGCAATGCTTACCCCATCACCTTC. Filled out from reference TRBV7-2 and TRBJ1-2, the complete variable domain reads GAGVSQSPSNKVTEKGKDVELRCDPISGHTALYWYRQSLGQGLEFLIYFQGNSAPDKSGLPSDRFSAERTGGSVSTLTIQRTQQEDSAVYLCASSLEARGNAYPITFGSGTRLTVV.

V and J are TRBV11-2 and TRBJ2-5, with no clear D. Germline CDR1 reads SGHAT; CDR2 reads FQNNGV. Trimming removed 0 bases at V and 9 bases at J, with 20 bases between. The CDR3 has 16 amino acids. The CDR3 coding sequence is TGTGCCAGCAGCTTAGATTTCCAGGCCCCCCCTGCAGCCCAGTACTTC. It yields the protein CASSLDFQAPPAAQYF.

This sequence joins TRBV19 and TRBJ1-5; TRBD1 is a possible D gene (6 bases). The CDR3 consists of 18 residues. Germline CDR1 reads LNHDA; CDR2 reads SQIVND (reference sequence). V was clipped by 1 base and J by 0 bases, with 16 bases between them. CDR3 nucleotides: TGTGCCAGTAGTATAGCTACCGGGACATACTATAGCAATCAGCCCCAGCATTTT. Translation gives CASSIATGTYYSNQPQHF.

The rearrangement uses TRBV6-6 and TRBJ2-1; D might be TRBD2 (6 bases). Germline CDR1 MNHNY, CDR2 SVGAGI (reference sequence). Trimming removed 6 bases from V and 8 bases from J, with 11 bases in between. The CDR3 has 12 residues. The CDR3 protein is CASRTREDEQFF. CDR3 DNA sequence: TGTGCCAGCAGGACAAGGGAGGATGAGCAGTTCTTC.

The CDR3 sequence is CASSEERSTEAFF. The CDR3 DNA reads TGTGCCAGCAGTGAGGAACGCAGCACTGAAGCTTTCTTT. The chain recombines TRBV2 with TRBJ1-1; the D is unclear. Trimming left V 3 bases short and J 4 bases short, with 9 bases between. CDR1 and CDR2 (germline): SNHLY, FYNNEI. CDR3 length equals 13 residues.

The genes are TRBV28 and TRBJ1-1; TRBD1 aligns across 8 bases. J lost 2 bases, V lost 6 bases, and 8 bases had no gene match. Germline V gene data show CDR1 as MDHEN and CDR2 as SYDVKM. CDR3 length: 15 residues. CDR3 in amino acids: CASRAWTGKNTEAFF. The CDR3 region has the DNA TGTGCCAGCAGGGCCTGGACAGGGAAAAACACTGAAGCTTTCTTT.

The J gene is TRBJ2-7, the V gene TRBV10-1; a weak D match, TRBD2 (6 bases). V lost 1 base and J 6 bases, leaving 13 bases between the germline ends. Germline CDR1 reads WNHNN; CDR2 reads SYGVQD (reference sequence). The CDR3 runs 14 residues. CDR3 loop: CASSEFHGGGEQYF. For the CDR3, the DNA is TGCGCCAGCAGTGAGTTCCACGGGGGAGGCGAGCAGTACTTC.

As to this clone: The sample contains more than one DNA sequence encoding this CDR3. V gene TRBV7-8 combines with J gene TRBJ2-5; no clear D gene. CDR1 is SGHVS, CDR2 FQNEAQ, per germline. This CDR3 comprises 12 residues. The germline V and J ends were trimmed by 2 bases and 4 bases, with 5 bases remaining between them. The CDR3 is CASSLKGETQYF. Written as DNA, the CDR3 is TGTGCCAGCAGCTTAAAAGGAGAGACCCAGTACTTC.